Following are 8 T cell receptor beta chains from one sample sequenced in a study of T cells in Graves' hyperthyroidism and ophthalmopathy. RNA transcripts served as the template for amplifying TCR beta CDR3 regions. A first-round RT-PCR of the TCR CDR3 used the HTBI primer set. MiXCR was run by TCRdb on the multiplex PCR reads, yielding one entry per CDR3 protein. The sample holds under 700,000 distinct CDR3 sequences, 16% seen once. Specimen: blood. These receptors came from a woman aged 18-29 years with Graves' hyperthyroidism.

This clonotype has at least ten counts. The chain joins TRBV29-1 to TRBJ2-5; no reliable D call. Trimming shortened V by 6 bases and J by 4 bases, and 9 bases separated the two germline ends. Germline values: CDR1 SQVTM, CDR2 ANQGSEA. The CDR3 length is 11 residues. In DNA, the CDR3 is TGCAGCGTACGCGTAGGAGAGACCCAGTACTTC. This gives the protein CSVRVGETQYF.

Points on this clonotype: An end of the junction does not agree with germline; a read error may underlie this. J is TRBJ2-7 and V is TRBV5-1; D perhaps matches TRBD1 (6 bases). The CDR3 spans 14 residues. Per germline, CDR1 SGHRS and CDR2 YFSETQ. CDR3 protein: CASGFWDTSYERYF. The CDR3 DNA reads TGCGCCAGCGGTTTTTGGGACACCTCCTACGAGCGGTACTTC.

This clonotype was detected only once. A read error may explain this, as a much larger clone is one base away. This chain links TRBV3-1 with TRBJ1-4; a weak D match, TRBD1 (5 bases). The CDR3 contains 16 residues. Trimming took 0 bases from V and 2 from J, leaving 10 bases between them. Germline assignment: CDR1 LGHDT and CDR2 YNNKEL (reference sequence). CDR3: CASSQEGVMTNEKLFF. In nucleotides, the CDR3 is TGTGCCAGCAGCCAAGAAGGGGTTATGACTAATGAAAAACTGTTTTTT.

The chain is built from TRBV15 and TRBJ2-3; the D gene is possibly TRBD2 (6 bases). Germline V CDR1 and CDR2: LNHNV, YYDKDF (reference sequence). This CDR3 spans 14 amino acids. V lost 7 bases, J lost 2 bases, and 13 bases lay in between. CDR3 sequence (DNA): TGTGCCACCACGCCCCGCGGGGACACAGATACGCAGTATTTT. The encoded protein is CATTPRGDTDTQYF.

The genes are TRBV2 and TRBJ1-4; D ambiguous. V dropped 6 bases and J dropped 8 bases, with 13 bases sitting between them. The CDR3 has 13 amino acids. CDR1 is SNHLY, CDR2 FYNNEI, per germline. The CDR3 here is CASSRTLREKLFF. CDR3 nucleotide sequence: TGTGCCAGCAGCCGGACCCTTCGGGAAAAACTGTTTTTT.

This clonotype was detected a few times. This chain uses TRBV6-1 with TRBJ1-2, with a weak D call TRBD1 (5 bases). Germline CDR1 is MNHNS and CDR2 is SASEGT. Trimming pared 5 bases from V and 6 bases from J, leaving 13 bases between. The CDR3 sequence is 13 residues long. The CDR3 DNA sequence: TGTGCCAGCAGTAAGACAGAAAATCATGGCTACACCTTC. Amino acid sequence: CASSKTENHGYTF.

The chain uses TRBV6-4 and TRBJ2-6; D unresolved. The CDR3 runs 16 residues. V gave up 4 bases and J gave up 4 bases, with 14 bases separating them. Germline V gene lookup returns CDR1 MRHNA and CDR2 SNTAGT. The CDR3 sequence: CASSARPVTGANVLTF. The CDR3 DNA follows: TGTGCCAGCAGTGCCCGTCCCGTTACCGGGGCCAACGTCCTGACTTTC.

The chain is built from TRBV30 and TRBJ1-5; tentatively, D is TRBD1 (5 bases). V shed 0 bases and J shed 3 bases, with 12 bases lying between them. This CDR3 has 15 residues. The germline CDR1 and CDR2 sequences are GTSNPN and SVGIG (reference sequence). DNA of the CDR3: TGTGCCTGGAGTGTCCCGGGACTACCCAATCAGCCCCAGCATTTT. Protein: CAWSVPGLPNQPQHF. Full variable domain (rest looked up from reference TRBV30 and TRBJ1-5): SQTIHQWPATLVQPVGSPLSLECTVEGTSNPNLYWYRQAAGRGLQLLFYSVGIGQISSEVPQNLSASRPQDRQFILSSKKLLLSDSGFYLCAWSVPGLPNQPQHFGDGTRLSIL.